This T cell receptor (beta chain) derives from a study of cytomegalovirus exposure and HLA in healthy donors (TCRdb year 2017). For the study in its entirety: An earlier analysis of roughly 500 of the donors reported 250 to 300 Gb of sequence data and 120 million or so unique TCR beta sequences from some 180 million T cells. An early release covering roughly 640 HLA-typed donors comprised about 310 gigabases of sequencing data and 85 million to 100 million unique TCR sequences. Of the roughly 400 genotyped donors, approximately 82% fell in the genetic ancestry cluster associated with self-reported Caucasian donors. The study was designed to test whether signatures of past pathogen exposure could be identified by cataloging public T cell receptors. The study used immunosequencing to profile the T cell repertoires of about 670 subjects and linked those repertoires to cytomegalovirus serostatus. In addition to the first cohort of around 670 subjects, a separate validation cohort of approximately 130 different subjects was used. To predict cytomegalovirus infection status, the study combined high-throughput TCR immunosequencing, statistical association of individual TCRs with disease status, and machine learning. In a later analysis, previously published TCR beta repertoires from 666 donors were re-analyzed and high-resolution HLA genotyping was added so that TCR occurrence patterns could be studied. The later analysis used no new phenotypic data to find candidate immune exposures, relying instead on TCR beta sequences and their occurrence across donors. An earlier analysis of some 500 of the donors used high-throughput TCR beta sequencing to judge whether each TCR beta V gene segment behaved as functional or pseudogenic. Donor age, sex, ethnicity and CMV serostatus were collected together with the repertoire data. Genome-wide SNP genotypes for about 55% of the roughly 670 donors were used in a later genetic analysis, which treated that subset as a discovery cohort. Every discovery cohort repertoire had been produced on one sequencing platform. HLA typing covered class I and class II loci at four-digit resolution. Typing coverage varied by locus: roughly 620-630 donors for A, B, C, DRB1 and DQB1; more than 500 for DQA1; approximately 570 for DPA1; roughly 470 for DPB1. Several DR-DQ haplotypes were handled as single units for association and clustering because linkage in the cohort was strong. Among some 410 genotyped donors of the cohort, an average of approximately 240,000 unique TCR beta nucleotide sequences were sequenced per donor, around 20% of them non-productive. The paper as a whole reports these results and caveats: In a later analysis, the rate of TCR association differed among HLA loci, with DRB1 alleles having the most associated TCRs and HLA-C alleles having the fewest. Most TCR sequences were seen in very few donors, while some public TCRs were found in many individuals. Compared with equally common non-associated chains, HLA-associated TCR beta chains in a later analysis were more clonally expanded and had lower generation probabilities. The classifier was reported to diagnose cytomegalovirus status with high specificity and sensitivity in both the original and validation cohorts. According to a later genetic analysis, donors in an Asian-associated ancestry cluster had fewer N-insertions in productive TCRs than the approximately 690-donor mean. About 17 rarely observed V segments, including chromosome 9 orphons, were excluded from the earlier analysis of about 600 of the donors because counts were too low. A further reported finding was that TCR beta sequences accurately predicted the HLA-A and HLA-B alleles for most subjects in the first cohort. An association between a missense DCLRE1C variant and V-gene and J-gene trimming of TCR beta chains was found in a later genetic analysis and replicated in an independent cohort. Three of the identified cytomegalovirus-associated TCR beta chains were confirmed in vitro to be specific for cytomegalovirus antigens. According to the authors, the approach could potentially be generalized to other disease states and immunological phenotypes. Roughly uniform sequencing depth across donors was assumed in presence/absence analyses, although this assumption may not hold. Strong co-occurrence of HLA alleles, especially DR and DQ, made assigning TCR associations to individual alleles difficult. Specific HLA alleles were associated with more than 15,000 TCR beta sequences at a false discovery rate of 0.05 in a later analysis. Linkage disequilibrium might explain the correlated functional status among segregating V segments, but an unknown experimental factor could not be excluded. Because HLA typing was unavailable for some donors at each locus, only the typed subset was used in association tests. According to a later analysis, most CMV-associated TCR beta chains appeared to be HLA-restricted, and the HLA associations seemed to be driven largely by CMV exposure. A total of some 180 TCR beta chains were listed by the study as associated with cytomegalovirus. Some IMGT-functional V segments, including TRBV6-2 and TRBV6-3, could not be distinguished by the 87-base-pair reads and were therefore excluded. Only TCR beta chains were sequenced in this cohort, and the absence of alpha or paired-chain data limited detectable features. An earlier analysis of approximately 540 of the donors showed that most TCR beta V segments appeared in productive rearrangements either about 87% or about 30% of the time, which broadly matched IMGT annotations. A cluster of highly shared sequence variants was judged likely to represent a technical artifact of the sequencing pipeline. Several of the top co-occurrence clusters appeared to be linked to parvovirus B19, influenza, CMV and Epstein-Barr virus, according to a later analysis. For the cohort, immune exposure information was limited to CMV serostatus.

About this clone: This clone's antigen is unknown. The sample holds no much larger clone one base away, and base qualities are not on file.

Per the germline V gene, SGDLS is the CDR1 and YYNGEE is the CDR2. V is pruned by 3 bases and J by 5 bases, leaving 5 bases of the junction without a gene match. Measured from the cysteine to the phenylalanine, the CDR3 is 13 residues long. Solely the CDR3 DNA is kept, with 39 bases framed from the first base. The cohort was made up of 666 healthy bone marrow donors. At the time of sampling, all cohort members were nominally healthy, though unrecorded immune exposures were likely present. The donor was CMV seronegative and belonged to the group of approximately 320 seronegative cohort members. Each donor provided a peripheral blood sample, and peripheral blood mononuclear cells were used for TCR beta sequencing. The Qiagen DNeasy Blood Extraction Kit was used to extract genomic DNA from the blood cell samples. The library was produced with the immunoSEQ multiplex PCR assay. For the multiplex PCR, a mixture combining 60 forward primers for TCR Vbeta segments and 13 reverse primers for TCR Jbeta segments was used. Amplification of the CDR3 region of rearranged TCR beta genes was performed with a multiplex PCR assay on genomic DNA. The amplified TCR beta libraries were sequenced on the Illumina HiSeq System as 87-base-pair reads. Per the original workflow: Across the roughly 600 repertoires, a later analysis counted 60 million to 90 million unique TCR beta chains, approximately 12 million of which were shared by at least two donors. To remove PCR and sequencing errors, raw reads were error-corrected and collapsed into unique sequences using a nearest-neighbor algorithm that merged closely related sequences. Alignment of CDR3 sequences to IMGT reference sequences was used to assign V, D and J gene segments. For a sequence to be retained, a match of at least six nucleotides was required to both a V gene segment and a J gene segment. A rearrangement was called productive if the CDR3 had no stop codons and remained in frame with V and J, and every other rearrangement was called non-productive. Following IMGT convention, CDR3 was defined as the stretch from the second conserved V-encoded cysteine up to the conserved J-encoded phenylalanine. The earlier analysis of about 500 of the donors excluded sequences that lacked an unambiguous match to a single V gene segment. An earlier analysis of 450 to 650 of the donors called V segments functional above 56.7% productive rearrangements and segregating when the between-donor standard deviation exceeded 5%. A statistical classification framework was built to diagnose cytomegalovirus status from the catalog of TCR beta chain sequences. In a later analysis, V and J genes were assigned by comparing TCR nucleotide sequences against IMGT/GENE-DB human TR gene sequences. A later analysis assigned CDR3 sequences and most-parsimonious VDJ recombination scenarios with the TCRdist pipeline. A later analysis defined each TCR beta chain by its CDR3 amino acid sequence plus V-gene family, and excluded reads lacking a unique V-gene family. In a later analysis, 500 to 650 highly shared, low-generation-probability nucleotide sequences were removed to address suspected cross-contamination and a sequencing artifact. A later analysis calculated a clonal expansion index for each public chain from normalized within-repertoire ranks of inferred template counts. In a later analysis, generation probabilities were computed with a VDJ recombination model fitted to out-of-frame rearrangements, and the resulting probabilities were checked against IGoR. In a later analysis, TCR-TCR, TCR-HLA and TCR-CMV co-occurrence was scored with hypergeometric tests, and a repertoire-size bias correction was applied to TCR pairs. In a later analysis, false discovery rates were estimated by permuting HLA or CMV assignments 20 times. In a later analysis, co-occurring TCRs were grouped using DBSCAN, and TCRdist sequence similarity was added for clustering within HLA-allele-positive subsets. Repertoires with fewer than 30,000 or more than 120,000 public chains were left out of co-occurrence clustering, as were about five repertoires with anomalous nucleotide sharing. Imported from immuneACCESS, the table was reduced by TCRdb to in-frame sequences with V and J called. These copies leave out some clones; in studies compared against another copy, an unresolved V gene accounts for under half, and the cause of the remainder is not known. For V, J and clone size, that table is used; D and trimming come from the DNA. The sample table holds 150,000 to 200,000 clones, of which around 82% were seen once. More than 1.5% of the sample belongs to the ten largest clones.

The chain is made from TRBV9 and TRBJ2-7; TRBD2 lines up with 7 middle nucleotides. Sequences were obtained from PBMCs. The sequence came from a man aged 18 to 30 in good health and CMV-seronegative. This receptor has the CDR3 CASSGGGGHEQYF. The nucleotide sequence is given as TGTGCCAGCAGCGGGGGGGGAGGGCACGAGCAGTACTTC.